The rows below give T cell receptor beta chains drawn from one sample of a study of OX40 agonist ivuxolimab in advanced cancers. Libraries were prepared by immunoSEQ multiplex PCR; TCRdb keeps only in-frame clonotypes and omits some of them. Of fewer than 85,000 clones detected, about 88% appear once; the ten largest clones hold 0.6% to 0.85%. Sequencing used CD4+ or CD8+ T cells sorted from blood, obtained in a trial of the OX40 agonist ivuxolimab. These TCRs come from an adult with an advanced solid tumor such as melanoma, head and neck, liver or kidney cancer. Each CDR3 is given with its conserved first and last residue. A D gene is named only where the DNA matches it firmly. Size is omitted from some rows. Given values are once, few, many or a class for expanded clones.

j_call v_call d_call clone_size cdr3_aa cdr3_nt
TRBJ2-1 TRBV10-1 NA NA CASSQEHNEQFF TGCGCCAGCTCTCAGGAGCACAATGAGCAGTTCTTC
TRBJ1-4 TRBV27 TRBD1 NA CASRNRGREKLFF TGTGCCAGCAGAAACAGGGGCCGTGAAAAACTGTTTTTT
TRBJ2-5 TRBV7-2 NA NA CASSRNYGETQYF TGTGCCAGCAGCAGAAACTATGGGGAGACCCAGTACTTC
TRBJ2-3 TRBV19 NA NA CASSMLGLGSTDTQYF TGTGCCAGTAGTATGTTGGGGCTAGGGAGCACAGATACGCAGTATTTT
TRBJ2-3 TRBV30 NA NA CAWSAGTQYF TGTGCCTGGAGCGCTGGTACGCAGTATTTT
TRBJ2-2 TRBV5-1 TRBD1 NA CASSLVPDRVNTGELFF TGCGCCAGCAGCTTGGTCCCTGACAGGGTCAACACCGGGGAGCTGTTTTTT
TRBJ1-2 TRBV4-3 NA NA CASSHGKAGGYTF TGCGCCAGCAGCCATGGAAAAGCGGGTGGCTACACCTTC
TRBJ1-1 TRBV14 TRBD1 NA CASSGDRGRTEAFF TGTGCCAGCAGCGGGGACAGGGGTCGGACTGAAGCTTTCTTT
TRBJ1-4 TRBV12-5 NA once CASGSGTLATNEKLFF TGTGCTAGTGGTTCCGGGACCTTAGCAACTAATGAAAAACTGTTTTTT
TRBJ1-1 TRBV5-4 NA once CASSLERLMNTEAFF TGTGCCAGCAGCTTGGAAAGACTTATGAACACTGAAGCTTTCTTT
TRBJ1-5 TRBV28 TRBD1 NA CASRPLDRGIFDQPQHF TGTGCCAGCAGACCTTTGGACAGGGGGATATTCGATCAGCCCCAGCATTTT
TRBJ1-1 TRBV7-2 NA NA CASSLAGNPSTEAFF TGTGCCAGCAGCTTAGCGGGGAATCCTAGCACTGAAGCTTTCTTT
TRBJ2-2 TRBV27 TRBD2 NA CASTKTSGANTGELFF TGTGCCAGCACCAAGACTAGCGGGGCGAACACCGGGGAGCTGTTTTTT
TRBJ2-7 TRBV5-1 NA NA CASSLGGEQYF TGCGCCAGCAGCTTGGGAGGGGAGCAGTACTTC
TRBJ2-2 TRBV2 TRBD2 NA CASALLAGATGELFF TGTGCCAGCGCACTACTTGCGGGAGCCACCGGGGAGCTGTTTTTT
TRBJ1-1 TRBV19 TRBD1 NA CASSVRQGAIATEAFF TGTGCCAGTAGTGTCCGACAGGGGGCTATCGCCACTGAAGCTTTCTTT
TRBJ1-2 TRBV18 NA NA CASSPPNPSGYTF TGTGCCAGCTCACCACCGAATCCAAGTGGCTACACCTTC
TRBJ2-2 TRBV19 NA NA CASSIEWGITGELFF TGTGCCAGTAGTATAGAGTGGGGTATCACCGGGGAGCTGTTTTTT
TRBJ1-1 TRBV6-1 TRBD1 NA CASSPRTGANTEAFF TGTGCCAGCAGTCCACGGACAGGGGCGAACACTGAAGCTTTCTTT
TRBJ2-1 TRBV6-1 NA NA CASREELSYNEQFF TGTGCCAGCAGAGAAGAGCTCTCCTACAATGAGCAGTTCTTC
TRBJ1-1 TRBV4-1 NA NA CASSPGLPHVAFF TGCGCCAGCAGCCCCGGACTTCCCCACGTAGCTTTCTTT
TRBJ1-1 TRBV5-6 TRBD1 few CASSSPGTENTEAFF TGTGCCAGCAGCTCCCCCGGGACAGAGAACACTGAAGCTTTCTTT
TRBJ2-1 TRBV7-2 TRBD1 NA CASSLGTGDEQFF TGTGCCAGCAGCTTAGGGACAGGGGATGAGCAGTTCTTC
TRBJ1-4 TRBV2 NA NA CASTYGVTNEKLFF TGTGCCAGCACTTACGGGGTGACTAATGAAAAACTGTTTTTT
TRBJ2-7 TRBV7-2 NA NA CASSSAGGYEQYF TGTGCCAGCAGCTCGGCCGGTGGCTACGAGCAGTACTTC
TRBJ2-3 TRBV9 NA NA CASSTHPGASSTDTQYF TGTGCCAGCAGTACCCACCCCGGCGCCTCTAGCACAGATACGCAGTATTTT
TRBJ2-3 TRBV11-2 TRBD1 NA CASSLATGLLTDTQYF TGTGCCAGCAGCTTGGCGACAGGGCTTTTAACAGATACGCAGTATTTT
TRBJ1-1 TRBV19 NA NA CASNFGGVNTEAFF TGTGCCAGTAATTTCGGTGGGGTGAACACTGAAGCTTTCTTT
TRBJ2-3 TRBV2 TRBD2 NA CAAKRVLAGRTDTQYF TGTGCCGCGAAAAGGGTCTTAGCGGGACGCACAGATACGCAGTATTTT
TRBJ2-6 TRBV7-2 TRBD1 NA CASSLALTGEFSGANVLTF TGTGCCAGCAGCTTAGCATTGACAGGGGAGTTCTCTGGGGCCAACGTCCTGACTTTC
TRBJ1-1 TRBV18 TRBD1 NA CASSRQGAVNTEAFF TGTGCCAGCTCCAGACAGGGGGCAGTGAACACTGAAGCTTTCTTT
TRBJ1-4 TRBV6-6 TRBD1 NA CASSYSLDRGLEKLFF TGTGCCAGCAGTTACTCTCTAGACAGGGGGCTTGAAAAACTGTTTTTT
TRBJ2-7 TRBV19 TRBD1 NA CASSLYSQGDEQYF TGTGCCAGTAGTCTATACTCACAGGGGGACGAGCAGTACTTC
TRBJ2-5 TRBV11-2 NA NA CASSFGGTAAYQETQYF TGTGCCAGCAGCTTCGGAGGGACGGCTGCATACCAAGAGACCCAGTACTTC
TRBJ1-5 TRBV30 NA few CAWSPTANQPQHF TGTGCCTGGAGTCCAACAGCCAATCAGCCCCAGCATTTT
TRBJ2-5 TRBV5-1 NA NA CASSWALNQETQYF TGCGCCAGCAGCTGGGCCCTAAACCAAGAGACCCAGTACTTC
TRBJ1-3 TRBV6-5 NA NA CASRPNRTPRNTIYF TGTGCCAGCCGGCCCAACCGGACGCCCAGAAACACCATATATTTT
TRBJ2-7 TRBV6-5 TRBD1 few CASTGRGTGPYEQYF TGTGCCAGCACGGGTCGGGGGACAGGGCCCTACGAGCAGTACTTC
TRBJ1-2 TRBV29-1 TRBD1 NA CSVERGQGFGYTF TGCAGCGTTGAGCGAGGACAGGGGTTTGGCTACACCTTC
TRBJ1-2 TRBV2 TRBD1 NA CASSPGQGLPEGYTF TGTGCCAGCAGTCCAGGACAGGGGCTCCCCGAGGGCTACACCTTC
TRBJ2-7 TRBV7-2 NA NA CASSPGAFRDEQYF TGTGCCAGCAGCCCCGGGGCCTTTCGGGACGAGCAGTACTTC
TRBJ2-5 TRBV7-2 NA NA CASSPTSRETQYF TGTGCCAGCAGTCCTACTAGCCGAGAGACCCAGTACTTC
TRBJ1-2 TRBV21-1 NA NA CASSSAGPSFDGYTF TGTGCCAGCAGCTCCGCTGGTCCCAGTTTTGATGGCTACACCTTC
TRBJ2-6 TRBV5-1 NA NA CASTLGGSGANVLTF TGCGCCAGCACCCTCGGGGGTTCTGGGGCCAACGTCCTGACTTTC
TRBJ2-7 TRBV6-5 TRBD1 NA CASSSRTGTYEQYF TGTGCCAGCAGTTCGCGGACAGGCACCTACGAGCAGTACTTC
TRBJ2-2 TRBV6-5 NA NA CASSYRTVWDPGELFF TGTGCCAGCAGTTACCGGACAGTATGGGATCCCGGGGAGCTGTTTTTT
TRBJ1-4 TRBV6-5 TRBD1 NA CASSYGDRANEKLFF TGTGCCAGCAGTTACGGCGACAGGGCAAATGAAAAACTGTTTTTT
TRBJ2-4 TRBV6-5 NA NA CASSYERGSKNIQYF TGTGCCAGCAGTTACGAAAGGGGTTCCAAAAACATTCAGTACTTC